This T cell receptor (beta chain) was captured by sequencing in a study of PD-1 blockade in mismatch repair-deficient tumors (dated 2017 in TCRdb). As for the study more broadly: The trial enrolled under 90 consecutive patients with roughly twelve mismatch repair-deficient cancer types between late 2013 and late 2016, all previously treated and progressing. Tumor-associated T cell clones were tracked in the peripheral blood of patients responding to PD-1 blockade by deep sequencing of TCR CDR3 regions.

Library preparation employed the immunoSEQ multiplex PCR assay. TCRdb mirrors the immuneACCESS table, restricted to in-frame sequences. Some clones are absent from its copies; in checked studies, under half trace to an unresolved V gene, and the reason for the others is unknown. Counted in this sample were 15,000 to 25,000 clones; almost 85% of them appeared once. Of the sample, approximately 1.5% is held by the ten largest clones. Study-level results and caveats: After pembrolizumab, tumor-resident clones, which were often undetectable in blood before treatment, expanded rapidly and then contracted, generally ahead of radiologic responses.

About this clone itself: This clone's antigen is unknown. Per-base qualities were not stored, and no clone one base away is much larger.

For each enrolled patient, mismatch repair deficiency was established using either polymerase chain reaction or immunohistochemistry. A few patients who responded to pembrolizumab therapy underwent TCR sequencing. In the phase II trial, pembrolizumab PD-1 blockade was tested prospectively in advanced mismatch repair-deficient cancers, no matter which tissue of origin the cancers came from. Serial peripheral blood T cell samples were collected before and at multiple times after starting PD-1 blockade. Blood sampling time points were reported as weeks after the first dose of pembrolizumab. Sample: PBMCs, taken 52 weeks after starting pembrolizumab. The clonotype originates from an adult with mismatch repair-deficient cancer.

DNA sequence: TGTGCCAGCAGCATCCACACAGATACGCAGTATTTT. Its amino acids are CASSIHTDTQYF. The rearrangement combines TRBV13 with TRBJ2-3; too little of a D gene remains to name it. CDR1 and CDR2 are drawn from the germline V gene (reference sequence): PRHDT, FYEKMQ. The CDR3 spans 12 residues, from the cysteine through the phenylalanine. CDR3 DNA is the only sequence kept; it has 36 bases, read in frame from the first base. Trimming at the junction amounts to 5 bases on V and 2 bases on J, and the germline ends lie 5 bases apart. Beyond the CDR3, the reference TRBV13 and TRBJ2-3 genes provide the residues; the full variable domain reads: AAGVIQSPRHLIKEKRETATLKCYPIPRHDTVYWYQQGPGQDPQFLISFYEKMQSDKGSIPDRFSAQQFSDYHSELNMSSLELGDSALYFCASSIHTDTQYFGPGTRLTVL.